These T cell receptor beta chains were read from a single sample in a study of blood T cell repertoires in COVID-19. Profiling relied on immunoSEQ multiplex PCR, and the TCRdb table lists in-frame clones only, not all of them. Here the sample spans under 150,000 clones, over 60% being singletons. Sequences were obtained from peripheral blood. The receptors were sampled from a woman of 80 years or more with active or convalescent COVID-19. The CDR3 runs from the conserved cysteine through the conserved F or W. A D gene is named only where the DNA matches it firmly. The listing skips clone size in some rows; elsewhere it reads once, few, many or a size class.

-,TRBJ2-2,TRBV7-2,-,TGTGCCAGCAGCTTATTGGGGCCCGGGGAGCTGTTTTTT,CASSLLGPGELFF
-,TRBJ2-3,TRBV5-1,-,TGCGCCAGCACGGTTAGCGGCACAGATACGCAGTATTTT,CASTVSGTDTQYF
-,TRBJ1-3,TRBV6-1,-,TGTGCCAGCAGTGAAGCGACAACAATAAACACCATATATTTT,CASSEATTINTIYF
-,TRBJ2-5,TRBV14,TRBD2,TGTGCCAGCAGCCAAGGGACTAGTCGTAGTGAGACCCAGTACTTC,CASSQGTSRSETQYF
-,TRBJ2-7,TRBV5-1,-,TGCGCCAGCAGCTTGGGTTTGTCACAACGCCTCTACGAGCAGTACTTC,CASSLGLSQRLYEQYF
-,TRBJ1-4,TRBV7-9,-,TGTGCCAGCAGCCTTCGGACAGCAACTAATGAAAAACTGTTTTTT,CASSLRTATNEKLFF
-,TRBJ2-2,TRBV5-1,-,TGCGCCAGCAAGGAGACGCCCGGTAGCACCGGGGAGCTGTTTTTT,CASKETPGSTGELFF
-,TRBJ1-5,TRBV6-5,-,TGTGCCAGCAGTTACTCGACAGGATGGCAGCCCCAGCATTTT,CASSYSTGWQPQHF
-,TRBJ1-5,TRBV7-7,TRBD1,TGTGCTAGCAGCTTAGGGGGACAGACTAATAGCAATCAGCCCCAGCATTTT,CASSLGGQTNSNQPQHF
-,TRBJ2-2,TRBV5-1,TRBD2,TGCGCCAGCAGCTTGGGACTAGCGACCTATAACTTGGGGGAGCTGTTTTTT,CASSLGLATYNLGELFF
-,TRBJ1-5,TRBV6-5,-,TGTGCCAGCCGGGGACAAAACAATCAGCCCCAGCATTTT,CASRGQNNQPQHF
-,TRBJ2-1,TRBV27,TRBD2,TGTGCCAGCAGTCGGTGGGGGGGCTCCTACAATGAGCAGTTCTTC,CASSRWGGSYNEQFF
once,TRBJ2-1,TRBV7-9,TRBD1,TGTGCCAGCAGCAAAATGGGACAGCTGTACAATGAGCAGTTCTTC,CASSKMGQLYNEQFF
-,TRBJ2-1,TRBV6-2/TRBV6-3,-,TGTGCCAGCAGCCCTACGCTAAATTACAATGAGCAGTTCTTC,CASSPTLNYNEQFF
-,TRBJ1-5,TRBV30,TRBD1,TGTGCCTGGAGCATTAGGGGGGGACAGGGCTTCCAGCCCCAGCATTTT,CAWSIRGGQGFQPQHF
-,TRBJ2-7,TRBV6-1,-,TGTGCCAGCAGACTAGAAAGGTACGAGCAGTACTTC,CASRLERYEQYF
-,TRBJ1-5,TRBV30,TRBD1,TGTGCCTGGAGTGTCGGACAGGGAAATCAGCCCCAGCATTTT,CAWSVGQGNQPQHF
-,TRBJ2-7,TRBV15,-,TGTGCCACCAGCAGGCTGGGGGCAACCTACGAGCAGTACTTC,CATSRLGATYEQYF
-,TRBJ2-7,TRBV28,TRBD1,TGTGCCACCAACAGGGGGCGGATTTACGAGCAGTACTTC,CATNRGRIYEQYF
-,TRBJ2-5,TRBV3-1/TRBV3-2,TRBD1,TGTGCCAGCAGCGGGGGGACAGGGAGTTTAGAGACCCAGTACTTC,CASSGGTGSLETQYF
-,TRBJ2-5,TRBV23-1,-,TGCGCCAGCAGTCAGGTAATCACCCGGAGGGAGACCCAGTACTTC,CASSQVITRRETQYF
-,TRBJ1-1,TRBV9,TRBD1,TGTGCCAGCAGCGTAACAGGGGGTACGGACACTGAAGCTTTCTTT,CASSVTGGTDTEAFF
-,TRBJ1-2,TRBV15,TRBD1,TGTGCCACCAGCACCTACAGGGGGGGCTACACCTTC,CATSTYRGGYTF
once,TRBJ2-5,TRBV4-3,-,TGCGCCAGCAGCTACGGAGGGAGTAGCCGTGCGTACTTC,CASSYGGSSRAYF
-,TRBJ1-4,TRBV4-2,-,TGTGCCAGCAGCCCTACAGGACTGGCGGGAGCGGCTAATGAAAAACTGTTTTTT,CASSPTGLAGAANEKLFF
-,TRBJ1-6,TRBV6-5,TRBD1,TGTGCCAGCAGTCCCTCGACAGGGATCGGATCACCCCTCCACTTT,CASSPSTGIGSPLHF
-,TRBJ2-2,TRBV5-8,-,TGTGCCAGCAGCTTTAGTGCGAACACCGGGGAGCTGTTTTTT,CASSFSANTGELFF